This T cell receptor (beta chain) originates from a study of identifying expanded T cells in peripheral blood. TCRdb's table, derived via immunoSEQ multiplex PCR, lists solely in-frame clones and lacks some. The sample has about 81,000 clones; roughly 84% are singletons. The CDR3 totals 16 residues. Between the trimmed V and J ends, which lost 4 bases and 5 bases, there was a span of 21 bases. Germline V lookup: CDR1 SGDLS, CDR2 YYNGEE. The sample consisted of blood. This receptor was identified in a person aged 18-70 years in good health. The chain recombines TRBV9 with TRBJ2-5, with a tentative D call TRBD2 (6 bases). The CDR3 loop reads CASSPLGEVWQETQYF. CDR3 bases: TGTGCCAGCAGCCCGTTAGGGGAGGTTTGGCAGGAGACCCAGTACTTC.